The following is a T cell receptor beta chain sequence with its context. The antigen is undetermined. Sequencing was performed with immunoSEQ multiplex PCR; in TCRdb, only in-frame clones are kept and a portion is missing. The table records approximately 74,000 clones, more than 65% of them present only once. The sample originates from a study of OX40 agonist ivuxolimab in advanced cancers. Study-wide context: Ivuxolimab is a fully human IgG2 antibody that activates OX40 (CD134). Study outcomes and limitations: Clonal expansion by week 6 occurred in CD4+ and CD8+ blood T cells (at 0.1 to 3.0 mg/kg).

At baseline, cycle 4 day 1, and cycle 7 day 1, blood was sampled. V was trimmed by 5 bases and J by 2 bases, leaving 15 bases between them. From germline, CDR1 is SEHNR and CDR2 FQNEAQ (reference sequence). This CDR3 has 15 amino acids. This chain uses TRBV7-9 with TRBJ1-2; perhaps TRBD1 as D (5 bases). The sequence was collected from an adult with an advanced solid tumor such as melanoma, head and neck, liver or kidney cancer. The sequences come from CD4+ or CD8+ T cells sorted from blood, collected in a trial of the OX40 agonist ivuxolimab. The CDR3 here is CASSPTGTANYGYTF. The CDR3 DNA reads as TGTGCCAGCAGCCCCACGGGGACGGCAAACTATGGCTACACCTTC.